This is a list of T cell receptor beta chains from one sample in a study of early T cells in non-severe SARS-CoV-2 infection. One entry per CDR3 protein results from TCRdb running MiXCR on the 5' RACE reads. The repertoire has 30,000 to 40,000 distinct CDR3 sequences, roughly 9.2% of them found once; the top ten carry roughly an eighth. The sequenced sample was whole blood. All receptors come from an adult who was a healthcare worker with PCR-confirmed SARS-CoV-2 infection or an uninfected control (not recorded which). Each CDR3 is given with its conserved first and last residue. Fields, in order: V gene, J gene, D gene, clone size, CDR3 protein, CDR3 DNA. D genes are given only for firm matches. Rows give clone size only sometimes, using once, few, many, or a class for an expanded clone.

TRBV6-5	TRBJ1-4	-	few	CASSYGGTENEKLFF	TGTGCCAGCAGTTACGGGGGGACTGAGAATGAAAAACTGTTTTTT
TRBV6-2/TRBV6-3	TRBJ1-5	-	many	CASSLGGPQHF	TGTGCCAGCAGTTTGGGGGGGCCCCAGCATTTT
TRBV15	TRBJ1-2	-	few	CATSRTMDSGYTF	TGTGCCACCAGCAGAACCATGGACAGCGGCTACACCTTC
TRBV29-1	TRBJ2-2	TRBD1	medium-sized	CSVSGTAGELFF	TGCAGCGTTTCCGGGACAGCCGGGGAGCTGTTTTTT
TRBV29-1	TRBJ2-3	TRBD2	many	CSVTPFAGGVADTQYF	TGCAGCGTTACCCCCTTCGCGGGGGGAGTCGCAGATACGCAGTATTTT
TRBV7-9	TRBJ2-1	-	many	CASSALSDSYNEQFF	TGTGCCAGCAGCGCCCTTTCGGACAGTTACAATGAGCAGTTCTTC
TRBV5-1	TRBJ1-4	-	many	CASSLVTGLSNEKLFF	TGCGCCAGCAGCTTGGTCACAGGGTTGTCTAATGAAAAACTGTTTTTT
TRBV11-3	TRBJ2-7	TRBD2	many	CASSLESGGAYEQYF	TGTGCCAGCAGCTTAGAGAGCGGGGGAGCCTACGAGCAGTACTTC
TRBV3-2	TRBJ1-2	-	many	CASSHRGRGGYTF	TGTGCCAGCAGTCACAGGGGGAGAGGAGGCTACACCTTC
TRBV20-1	TRBJ1-2	-	-	CSAREGDYGYTF	TGCAGTGCTAGGGAGGGGGACTATGGCTACACCTTC
TRBV6-1	TRBJ1-1	-	-	CASPGGYGTEAFF	TGTGCCAGCCCAGGAGGGTATGGCACTGAAGCTTTCTTT
TRBV5-1	TRBJ1-2	-	few	CASQKGFSAGGAGYGYTF	TGCGCCAGCCAAAAGGGGTTCTCCGCGGGGGGCGCCGGCTATGGCTACACCTTC
TRBV27	TRBJ1-6	TRBD1	many	CASSNRDRGGSPLHF	TGTGCCAGCAGTAACCGGGACAGGGGAGGTTCACCCCTCCACTTT
TRBV6-6	TRBJ2-7	-	many	CASRAPGPAGDEQYF	TGTGCCAGCCGAGCCCCGGGGCCAGCGGGTGACGAGCAGTACTTC
TRBV2	TRBJ2-5	TRBD1	few	CATTGQLQETQYF	TGTGCCACAACGGGACAGCTTCAAGAGACCCAGTACTTC
TRBV9	TRBJ2-1	TRBD2	many	CASSVGAGTYNEQFF	TGTGCCAGCAGCGTAGGAGCGGGGACCTACAATGAGCAGTTCTTC
TRBV4-1	TRBJ2-3	TRBD2	-	CASSLRLAGTDTQYF	TGCGCCAGCAGCCTACGACTAGCGGGCACAGATACGCAGTATTTT
TRBV6-2/TRBV6-3	TRBJ2-5	TRBD2	-	CASTPNGLAWETQYF	TGTGCCAGCACCCCTAACGGACTAGCGTGGGAGACCCAGTACTTC
TRBV5-6	TRBJ2-5	TRBD2	many	CASSLALAGQETQYF	TGTGCCAGCAGCTTGGCACTAGCGGGGCAAGAGACCCAGTACTTC
TRBV6-5	TRBJ2-2	-	-	CASSYRLDSGELFF	TGTGCCAGCAGTTATCGACTTGATTCCGGGGAGCTGTTTTTT
TRBV2	TRBJ1-1	-	many	CASRRGAGTEAFF	TGTGCCAGCCGTCGGGGGGCAGGGACTGAAGCTTTCTTT
TRBV6-2/TRBV6-3	TRBJ1-5	TRBD1	once	CASSLGQGGNQPQHF	TGTGCCAGCAGTCTCGGACAGGGGGGCAATCAGCCCCAGCATTTT
TRBV27	TRBJ2-5	-	few	CATGETQYF	TGTGCCACCGGGGAGACCCAGTACTTC
TRBV7-7	TRBJ2-4	-	many	CASSLAVGDIQYF	TGTGCTAGCAGCTTAGCGGTCGGGGACATTCAGTACTTC
TRBV7-2	TRBJ2-5	-	many	CASSRIEETQYF	TGTGCCAGCAGCCGCATAGAAGAGACCCAGTACTTC